This paragraph covers one T cell receptor beta chain sequence. Assay used: immunoSEQ multiplex PCR; TCRdb lists only in-frame clones, some missing. The table records some 120,000 clones, roughly 89% of them present only once. This specimen belongs to a study of PD-L1 blockade in urothelial cancer. Turning to the study itself: Men with urothelial cancer arising in the bladder made up about 90% of the roughly 29 patients.

Time point meaning: peripheral blood 6 weeks after treatment start. Between the trimmed V and J ends, which lost 2 bases and 0 bases, there was a span of 3 bases. Germline V gives CDR1 SGHRS, CDR2 YFSETQ. There are 13 residues in the CDR3. The chain joins TRBV5-1 to TRBJ1-3; D is ambiguous. The clonotype was recovered from a man in his 60s with urothelial cancer. Sequencing used PBMCs, obtained around atezolizumab (anti-PD-L1) treatment. The CDR3 reads CASSFHSGNTIYF. DNA of the CDR3: TGCGCCAGCAGCTTTCACTCTGGAAACACCATATATTTT.